Listed below are T cell receptor beta chains from one sample, sequenced in a study of graft-versus-host responses after intestinal transplantation. Here immunoSEQ multiplex PCR was the method, and the copy in TCRdb shows in-frame clones only, minus some. Of around 95,000 clones listed, 87% are singletons. No antigens are known for them. Sequencing used unstimulated CD4+ T cells sorted from spleen or lymph node cells, obtained before transplant. Every receptor here comes from a human donor who was the organ donor for an intestinal transplant. The CDR3 runs from the conserved cysteine through the conserved F or W. The D gene is left open where the match is weak.

D gene	V gene	J gene	CDR3 protein
NA	TRBV11-2	TRBJ1-5	CASSPGGGWDQPQHF
NA	TRBV11-3	TRBJ2-3	CASSSQTLVGDGSDTQYF
TRBD2	TRBV19	TRBJ2-2	CASSIQLAGGRITGELFF
TRBD1	TRBV11-2	TRBJ2-3	CASSWTGGADTQYF
NA	TRBV11-2	TRBJ1-1	CASSGGVLGTEAFF
TRBD1	TRBV19	TRBJ1-1	CASITAGGTEAFF
TRBD1	TRBV5-5	TRBJ1-2	CASSPDGTGYGYTF
TRBD2	TRBV19	TRBJ2-7	CASSPSGGTGLYEQYF
NA	TRBV5-1	TRBJ2-6	CASSRSSGANVLTF
NA	TRBV27	TRBJ2-7	CASSPGDYEQYF
NA	TRBV30	TRBJ1-1	CAWSPGPLNTEAFF
NA	TRBV30	TRBJ2-5	CASVSWETQYF
NA	TRBV5-6	TRBJ1-2	CASSLAAYGYTF
NA	TRBV28	TRBJ2-7	CASSLSGVRSYEQYF
TRBD1	TRBV5-6	TRBJ1-6	CASSRGQGNSPLHF
NA	TRBV5-4	TRBJ1-1	CASSRSSDTYSGAFF